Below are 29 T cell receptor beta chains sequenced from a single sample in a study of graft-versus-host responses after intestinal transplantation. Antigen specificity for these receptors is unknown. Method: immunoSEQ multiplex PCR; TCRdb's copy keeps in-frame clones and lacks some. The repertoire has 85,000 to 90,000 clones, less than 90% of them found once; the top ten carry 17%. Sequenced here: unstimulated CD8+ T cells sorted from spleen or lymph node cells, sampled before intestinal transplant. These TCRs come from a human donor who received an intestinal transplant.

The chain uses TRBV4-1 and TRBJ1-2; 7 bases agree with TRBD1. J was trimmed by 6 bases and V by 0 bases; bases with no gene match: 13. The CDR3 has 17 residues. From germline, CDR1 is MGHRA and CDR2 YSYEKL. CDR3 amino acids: CASSQDSFRQGRDGYTF. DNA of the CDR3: TGCGCCAGCAGCCAAGACTCCTTCCGACAGGGCAGGGATGGCTACACCTTC.

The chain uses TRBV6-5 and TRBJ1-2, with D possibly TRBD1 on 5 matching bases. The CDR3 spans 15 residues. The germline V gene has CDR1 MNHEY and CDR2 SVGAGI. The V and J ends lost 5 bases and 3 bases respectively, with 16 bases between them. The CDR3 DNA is TGTGCCAGCAGTCCGTCGGGCAGGGTCGACTATGGCTACACCTTC. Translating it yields CASSPSGRVDYGYTF.

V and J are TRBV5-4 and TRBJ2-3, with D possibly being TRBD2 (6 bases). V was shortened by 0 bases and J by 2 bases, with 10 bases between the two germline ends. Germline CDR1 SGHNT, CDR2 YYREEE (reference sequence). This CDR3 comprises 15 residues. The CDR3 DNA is TGTGCCAGCAGCTTGGGGGACTCCATCACAGATACGCAGTATTTT. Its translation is CASSLGDSITDTQYF.

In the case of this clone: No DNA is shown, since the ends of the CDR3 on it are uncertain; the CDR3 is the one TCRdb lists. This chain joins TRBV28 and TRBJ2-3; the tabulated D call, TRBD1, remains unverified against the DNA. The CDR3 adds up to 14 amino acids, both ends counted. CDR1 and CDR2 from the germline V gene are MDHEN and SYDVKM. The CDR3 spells CASSLFWPTDTQYF.

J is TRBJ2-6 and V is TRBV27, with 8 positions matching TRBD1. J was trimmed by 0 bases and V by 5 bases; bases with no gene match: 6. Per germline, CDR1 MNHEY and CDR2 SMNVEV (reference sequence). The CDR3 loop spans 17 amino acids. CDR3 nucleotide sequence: TGTGCCAGCAGTAAGACAGGGGTCCGCTCTGGGGCCAACGTCCTGACTTTC. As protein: CASSKTGVRSGANVLTF.

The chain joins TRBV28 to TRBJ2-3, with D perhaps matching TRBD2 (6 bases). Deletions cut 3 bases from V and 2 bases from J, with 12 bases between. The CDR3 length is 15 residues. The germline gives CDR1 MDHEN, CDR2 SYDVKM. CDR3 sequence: CASSFIREPTDTQYF. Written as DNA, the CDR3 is TGTGCCAGCAGTTTCATCCGGGAGCCCACAGATACGCAGTATTTT.

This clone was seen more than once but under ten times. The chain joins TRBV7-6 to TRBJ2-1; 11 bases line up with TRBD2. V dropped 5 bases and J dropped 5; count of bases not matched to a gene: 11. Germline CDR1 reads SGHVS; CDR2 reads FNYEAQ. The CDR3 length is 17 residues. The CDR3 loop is CASSRAPGTSGDNEQFF. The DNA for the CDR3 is TGTGCCAGCAGCAGAGCACCCGGGACTAGCGGCGACAATGAGCAGTTCTTC.

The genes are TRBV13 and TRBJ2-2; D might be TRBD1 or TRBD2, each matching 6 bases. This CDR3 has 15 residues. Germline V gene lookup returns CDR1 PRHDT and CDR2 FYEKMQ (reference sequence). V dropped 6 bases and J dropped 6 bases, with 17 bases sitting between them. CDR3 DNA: TGTGCCAGCAGTCAACTAGGGGGGACCCCCGGGGAGCTGTTTTTT. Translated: CASSQLGGTPGELFF.

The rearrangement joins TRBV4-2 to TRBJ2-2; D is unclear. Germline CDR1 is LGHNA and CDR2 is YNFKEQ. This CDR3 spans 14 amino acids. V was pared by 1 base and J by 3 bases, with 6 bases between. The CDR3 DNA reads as TGTGCCAGCAGCCAAGGACCGGACACCGGGGAGCTGTTTTTT. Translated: CASSQGPDTGELFF.

As DNA, the CDR3 is TGTGCCAGCATCTCCATGACAGGGCCTAATTCACCCCTCCACTTT. Translation: CASISMTGPNSPLHF. This chain links TRBV27 with TRBJ1-6, with TRBD1 matching over 7 bases. Looked up from germline, CDR1 is MNHEY and CDR2 is SMNVEV (reference sequence). Trimming took 7 bases from V and 6 from J; bases not matched to a gene: 9. The CDR3 is 15 amino acids.

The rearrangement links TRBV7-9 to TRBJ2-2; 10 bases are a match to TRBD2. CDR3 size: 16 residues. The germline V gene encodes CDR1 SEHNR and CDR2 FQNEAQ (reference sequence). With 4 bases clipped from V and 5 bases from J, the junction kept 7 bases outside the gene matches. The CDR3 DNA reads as TGTGCCAGCAGCTCCCTAGCGGGGGAGGGGACCGGGGAGCTGTTTTTT. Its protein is CASSSLAGEGTGELFF. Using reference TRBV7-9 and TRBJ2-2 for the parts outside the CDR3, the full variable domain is DTGVSQNPRHKITKRGQNVTFRCDPISEHNRLYWYRQTLGQGPEFLTYFQNEAQLEKSRLLSDRFSAERPKGSFSTLEIQRTEQGDSAMYLCASSSLAGEGTGELFFGEGSRLTVL.

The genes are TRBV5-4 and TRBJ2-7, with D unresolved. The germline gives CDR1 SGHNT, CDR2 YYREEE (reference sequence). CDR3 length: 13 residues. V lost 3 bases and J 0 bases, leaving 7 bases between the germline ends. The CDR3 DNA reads TGTGCCAGCAGCTCCCTCCTCTCCTACGAGCAGTACTTC. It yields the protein CASSSLLSYEQYF. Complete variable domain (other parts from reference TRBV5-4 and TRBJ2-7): ETGVTQSPTHLIKTRGQQVTLRCSSQSGHNTVSWYQQALGQGPQFIFQYYREEENGRGNFPPRFSGLQFPNYSSELNVNALELDDSALYLCASSSLLSYEQYFGPGTRLTVT.

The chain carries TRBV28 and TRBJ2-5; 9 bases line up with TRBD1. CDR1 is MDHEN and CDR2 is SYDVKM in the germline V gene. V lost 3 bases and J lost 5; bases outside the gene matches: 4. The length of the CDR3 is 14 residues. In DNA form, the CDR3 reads TGTGCCAGCAGTTTCTCCGGGACAGGGGAGACCCAGTACTTC. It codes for CASSFSGTGETQYF.

CDR3 sequence reads: CASSKLWGQEPIYGYTF. The CDR3 DNA sequence: TGTGCCAGCAGCAAATTGTGGGGACAGGAGCCCATCTATGGCTACACCTTC. The V and J genes are TRBV21-1 and TRBJ1-2; no DNA check was done on the table's D call, TRBD1. TRBV21-1 is given as a pseudogene. This CDR3 has 17 amino acids.

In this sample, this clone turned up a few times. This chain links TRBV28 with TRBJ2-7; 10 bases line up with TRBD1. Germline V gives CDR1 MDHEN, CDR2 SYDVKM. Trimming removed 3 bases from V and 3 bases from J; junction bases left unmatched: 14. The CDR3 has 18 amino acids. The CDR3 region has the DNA TGTGCCAGCAGTTTGCCGATTCCGGGACAGGGGTCAGACTACGAGCAGTACTTC. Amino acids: CASSLPIPGQGSDYEQYF.

The CDR3 bases are TGTGCCAGCAGCTTTACTAGCGGGAGAGAGGGTGAGCAGTTCTTC. Its translation: CASSFTSGREGEQFF. This chain joins TRBV13 and TRBJ2-1, with 11 nucleotides matching TRBD2. V lost 3 bases and J lost 9; bases outside the gene matches: 7. From germline, CDR1 is PRHDT and CDR2 FYEKMQ (reference sequence). This CDR3 comprises 15 residues.

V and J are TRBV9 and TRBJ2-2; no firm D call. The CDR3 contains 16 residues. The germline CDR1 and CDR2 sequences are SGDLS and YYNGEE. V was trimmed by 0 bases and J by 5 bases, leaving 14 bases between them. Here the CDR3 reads CASSVGSAVMTGELFF. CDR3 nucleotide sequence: TGTGCCAGCAGCGTAGGATCTGCGGTCATGACCGGGGAGCTGTTTTTT.

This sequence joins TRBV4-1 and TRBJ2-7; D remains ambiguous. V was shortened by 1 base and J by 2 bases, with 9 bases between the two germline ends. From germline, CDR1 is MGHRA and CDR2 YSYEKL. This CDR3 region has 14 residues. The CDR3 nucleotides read TGCGCCAGCAGCCAAGTGAAGGGCGCCTACGAGCAGTACTTC. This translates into CASSQVKGAYEQYF.

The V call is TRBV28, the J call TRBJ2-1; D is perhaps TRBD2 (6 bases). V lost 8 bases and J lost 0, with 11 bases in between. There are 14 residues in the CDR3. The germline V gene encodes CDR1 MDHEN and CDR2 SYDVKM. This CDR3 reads CASRDFISYNEQFF. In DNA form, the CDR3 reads TGTGCCAGCCGGGACTTCATCTCCTACAATGAGCAGTTCTTC.

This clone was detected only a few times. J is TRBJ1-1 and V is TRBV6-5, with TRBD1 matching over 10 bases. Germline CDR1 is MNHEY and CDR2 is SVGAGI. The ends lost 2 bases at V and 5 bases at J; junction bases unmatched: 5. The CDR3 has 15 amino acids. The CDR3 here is CASSYQDRGSTEAFF. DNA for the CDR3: TGTGCCAGCAGTTACCAGGACAGGGGGAGTACTGAAGCTTTCTTT.

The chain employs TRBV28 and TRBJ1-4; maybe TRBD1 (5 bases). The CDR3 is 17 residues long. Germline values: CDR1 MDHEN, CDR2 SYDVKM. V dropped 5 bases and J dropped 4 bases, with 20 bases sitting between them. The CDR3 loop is CASSPPRDWDRNEKLFF. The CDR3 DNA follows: TGTGCCAGCAGTCCACCCCGGGACTGGGACCGTAATGAAAAACTGTTTTTT.

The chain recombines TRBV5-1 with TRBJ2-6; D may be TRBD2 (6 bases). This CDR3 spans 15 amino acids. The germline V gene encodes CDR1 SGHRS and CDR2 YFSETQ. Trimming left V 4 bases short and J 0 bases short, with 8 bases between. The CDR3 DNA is TGCGCCAGCAGCGGCGGGGACTCTGGGGCCAACGTCCTGACTTTC. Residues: CASSGGDSGANVLTF.

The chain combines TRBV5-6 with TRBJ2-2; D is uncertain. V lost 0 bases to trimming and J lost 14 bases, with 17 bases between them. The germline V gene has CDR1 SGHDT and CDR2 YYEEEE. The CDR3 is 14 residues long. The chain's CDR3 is CASSLGKGSGYLFF. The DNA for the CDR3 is TGTGCCAGCAGCTTGGGTAAAGGGTCTGGGTATCTGTTTTTT.

CDR3 residues: CASSYQDYNSPLHF. The CDR3 DNA is TGTGCCAGCAGTTATCAGGACTATAATTCACCCCTCCACTTT. This sequence joins TRBV27 and TRBJ1-6, with no clear D. Germline-derived CDR1 and CDR2 are MNHEY and SMNVEV (reference sequence). This CDR3 is 14 amino acids long. Trimming removed 4 bases at V and 3 bases at J, with 7 bases between.

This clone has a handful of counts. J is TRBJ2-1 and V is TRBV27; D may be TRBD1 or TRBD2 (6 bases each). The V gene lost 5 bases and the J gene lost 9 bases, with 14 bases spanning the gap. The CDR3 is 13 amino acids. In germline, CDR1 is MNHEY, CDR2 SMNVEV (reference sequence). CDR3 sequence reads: CASSTLGGGEQFF. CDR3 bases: TGTGCCAGCAGTACCCTGGGGGGCGGTGAGCAGTTCTTC.

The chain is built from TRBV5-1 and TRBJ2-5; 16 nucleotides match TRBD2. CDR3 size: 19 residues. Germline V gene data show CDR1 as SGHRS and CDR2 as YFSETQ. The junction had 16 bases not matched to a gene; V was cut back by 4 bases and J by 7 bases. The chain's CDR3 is CASSELGTSGGGASGTQYF. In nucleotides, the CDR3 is TGCGCCAGCAGCGAGCTCGGGACTAGCGGGGGGGGCGCTTCAGGGACCCAGTACTTC.

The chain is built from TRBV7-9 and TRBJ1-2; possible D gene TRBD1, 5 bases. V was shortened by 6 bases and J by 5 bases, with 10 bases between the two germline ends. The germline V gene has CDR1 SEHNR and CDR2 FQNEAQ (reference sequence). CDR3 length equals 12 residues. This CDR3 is CASRSGPYGYTF. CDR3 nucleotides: TGTGCCAGCAGGTCGGGGCCATATGGCTACACCTTC.

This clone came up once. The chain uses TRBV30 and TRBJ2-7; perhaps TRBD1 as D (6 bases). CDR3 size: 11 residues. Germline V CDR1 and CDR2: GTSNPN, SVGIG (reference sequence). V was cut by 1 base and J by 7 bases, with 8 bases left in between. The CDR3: CAWSADREQYF. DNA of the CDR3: TGTGCCTGGAGTGCAGACAGGGAGCAGTACTTC.

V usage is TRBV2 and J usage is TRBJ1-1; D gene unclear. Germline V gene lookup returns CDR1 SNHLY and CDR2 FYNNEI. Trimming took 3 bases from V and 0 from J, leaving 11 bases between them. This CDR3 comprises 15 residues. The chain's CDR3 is CASSDTVKMNTEAFF. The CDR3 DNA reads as TGTGCCAGCAGTGATACAGTAAAGATGAACACTGAAGCTTTCTTT.